These 12 T cell receptor beta chains originate from one sample sequenced in a study of blood T cells in healthy people across ages. A second roughly 6 to 12 cycle PCR used barcoded and J-beta primers. TCRdb re-called the 5' RACE reads with MiXCR, one entry per CDR3 protein. The table shows about 1.6 million distinct CDR3 sequences, with 30% to 35% occurring only once. The sequencing sample was made of blood. The source of these receptors is a woman younger than 45 in good health.

This clonotype was counted at least ten times. The chain couples TRBV6-5 to TRBJ2-5; 9 nucleotides align to TRBD1. Germline lookup yields CDR1 MNHEY and CDR2 SVGAGI. J gave up 4 bases and V 10 bases, and 4 bases lay outside the gene matches. The CDR3 spans 12 residues. CDR3 region: CATRDRAETQYF. In DNA form, the CDR3 reads TGTGCCACCCGGGACAGGGCAGAGACCCAGTACTTC.

The V call is TRBV11-1, the J call TRBJ2-3; D unclear. This CDR3 contains 15 residues. Between the trimmed V and J ends, which lost 4 bases and 1 base, there was a span of 12 bases. Germline CDR1 is SGHAT and CDR2 is FQDESV (reference sequence). CDR3 nucleotides: TGTGCCAGCAGCTCAACTCGGGCACGCACAGATACGCAGTATTTT. Protein sequence: CASSSTRARTDTQYF.

This clonotype has just a few counts. The J gene is TRBJ2-1, the V gene TRBV7-3, with 8 bases fitting TRBD2. The CDR3 totals 14 residues. Germline values: CDR1 SGHTA, CDR2 FQGTGA. Trimming removed 5 bases from V and 8 bases from J; junction bases left unmatched: 8. The CDR3 nucleotides are TGTGCCAGCAGCCCCACGGGGGGGTACGATGAGCAGTTCTTC. It encodes CASSPTGGYDEQFF.

This clonotype was found a few times. The chain has TRBV20-1 and TRBJ1-1, with 7 bases lining up with TRBD1. CDR1 DFQATT and CDR2 SNEGSKA come from the germline V gene (reference sequence). J was trimmed by 2 bases and V by 3 bases; bases with no gene match: 12. This CDR3 contains 16 residues. The CDR3 is CSASRWYQGVNTEAFF. The CDR3 nucleotides read TGCAGTGCTAGTCGCTGGTATCAGGGGGTAAACACTGAAGCTTTCTTT.

Worth noting for this clonotype: A read error may produce the germline difference seen at one junction end. The chain joins TRBV6-5 to TRBJ2-3; D possibly uses TRBD1 or TRBD2 (6 bases each). The CDR3 spans 16 residues. From germline, CDR1 is MNHEY and CDR2 SVGAGI. The DNA for the CDR3 is TGTGCTAGCAGTTACTCGCCGGGGGCAACCACAGATACGCAGTATTTT. It codes for CASSYSPGATTDTQYF.

The chain links TRBV7-3 to TRBJ2-1, with TRBD2 identical over 7 bases. Per germline, CDR1 SGHTA and CDR2 FQGTGA. The CDR3 is 17 residues long. J gave up 8 bases and V 2 bases, and 15 bases lay outside the gene matches. CDR3 DNA sequence: TGTGCCAGCAGCTTAGTGTCGTCCGGCGGGGGTAGGTATGAGCAGTTCTTC. Its protein is CASSLVSSGGGRYEQFF.

This clonotype was counted a few times. This chain joins TRBV4-1 and TRBJ2-3; TRBD1 matches at 9 bases. The junction had 6 bases not matched to a gene; V was cut back by 2 bases and J by 0 bases. From germline, CDR1 is MGHRA and CDR2 YSYEKL. The CDR3 has 17 residues. The chain's CDR3 is CASSQPGQGQSTDTQYF. DNA of the CDR3: TGCGCCAGCAGCCAACCCGGACAGGGGCAAAGCACAGATACGCAGTATTTT.

The CDR3 nucleotides read TGTGCCTGGAGTCCCCCTAGTACTTACGAGCAGTACTTC. Residues: CAWSPPSTYEQYF. The gene calls are TRBV30 and TRBJ2-7, with D unclear. Germline CDR1 and CDR2: GTSNPN and SVGIG (reference sequence). The CDR3 is 13 residues long. Trimming removed 2 bases at V and 4 bases at J, with 12 bases between.

V usage is TRBV20-1 and J usage is TRBJ2-1; D unresolved. The CDR3 is 13 residues long. Germline loops: CDR1 DFQATT, CDR2 SNEGSKA (reference sequence). V was cut by 1 base and J by 9 bases, with 13 bases left in between. In DNA, the CDR3 is TGCAGTGCTAGAGGCCGAGTCCCCTCTGAGCAGTTCTTC. This translates into CSARGRVPSEQFF.

This chain links TRBV18 with TRBJ1-1, with D maybe TRBD1 (5 bases). The CDR3 length is 12 residues. V was pared by 5 bases and J by 3 bases, with 7 bases between. Germline-derived CDR1 and CDR2 are KGHSH and LQKENI. In DNA, the CDR3 is TGTGCCAGCTCATCGGGACACACTGAAGCTTTCTTT. It is translated as CASSSGHTEAFF.

The chain uses TRBV6-5 and TRBJ1-1, with unresolved D. This CDR3 has 13 amino acids. Trimming stripped 9 bases from V and 1 base from J, with 12 bases between. Per germline, CDR1 MNHEY and CDR2 SVGAGI. CDR3 protein: CASHPRQNTEAFF. The CDR3 bases are TGTGCCAGTCACCCGAGACAGAACACTGAAGCTTTCTTT.

V and J are TRBV24-1 and TRBJ2-5; 7 bases match TRBD1. CDR1 and CDR2 (germline): KGHDR, SFDVKD. J was trimmed by 1 base and V by 7 bases; bases with no gene match: 11. This CDR3 is built from 16 residues. Written as DNA, the CDR3 is TGTGCCACCAGCACCCCCCGAGGACAGGCCCAAGAGACCCAGTACTTC. Its protein is CATSTPRGQAQETQYF.